Presented here are 22 T cell receptor beta chains from one specimen sequenced in a study of blood T cell repertoires in COVID-19 (dated by TCRdb to 2020 to 2021). Library creation used the immunoSEQ multiplex PCR assay. This is the immuneACCESS table as TCRdb keeps it, with only in-frame sequences that have V and J called. A part of the clones is gone; compared with another copy, unresolved V genes explain less than half, and the rest is unexplained. The table for this sample lists 350,000 to 450,000 clones; approximately 89% of them were counted only once. The biggest ten clones account for 1.5% to 1.7% of the sample. Sequenced material: peripheral blood. Receptors originate from a woman between 40 and 55 years old with COVID-19, enrolled during active disease.

V gene TRBV4-3 combines with J gene TRBJ2-1; 14 bases line up with TRBD2. The germline gives CDR1 LGHNA, CDR2 YSLEER. Trimming removed 8 bases from V and 1 base from J; junction bases left unmatched: 13. The CDR3 length is 19 residues. The CDR3 here is CASSPTGTSGSGSYNEQFF. The CDR3 bases are TGCGCCAGCTCGCCGACAGGGACTAGCGGGAGTGGGTCCTACAATGAGCAGTTCTTC.

The J gene is TRBJ1-2, the V gene TRBV6-2 or TRBV6-3; no clear D. The CDR3 runs 13 residues. Trimming pared 2 bases from V and 7 bases from J, leaving 11 bases between. CDR1 is MNHEY and CDR2 is SVGEGT in the germline V gene. The chain's CDR3 is CASSYIVTSGYTF. In DNA, the CDR3 is TGTGCCAGCAGTTACATAGTTACGAGTGGCTACACCTTC.

CDR3: CASSITAADTQYF. DNA of the CDR3: TGTGCCAGTAGTATAACGGCGGCAGATACGCAGTATTTT. The genes are TRBV19 and TRBJ2-3; no reliable D call. V lost 2 bases to trimming and J lost 4 bases, with 7 bases between them. Per the germline V gene, CDR1 is LNHDA and CDR2 is SQIVND (reference sequence). This CDR3 is built from 13 residues.

The V call is TRBV27, the J call TRBJ1-1; 8 nucleotides agree with TRBD1. Trimming cost V 5 bases and J 5 bases; bases outside gene matches: 16. Looked up from germline, CDR1 is MNHEY and CDR2 is SMNVEV (reference sequence). This CDR3 region has 17 residues. CDR3 sequence reads: CASSRTKQGGAYTEAFF. Written as DNA, the CDR3 is TGTGCCAGCAGTAGGACCAAACAGGGGGGCGCGTATACTGAAGCTTTCTTT.

This clone was recorded only once. V is TRBV6-2 or TRBV6-3 and J is TRBJ2-3; 9 bases are a match to TRBD2. The CDR3 is 16 amino acids. J gave up 4 bases and V 5 bases, and 10 bases lay outside the gene matches. Germline lookup yields CDR1 MNHEY and CDR2 SVGEGT. The CDR3 reads CASSRLSGRVADTQYF. The CDR3, as DNA: TGTGCCAGCAGTCGACTTAGCGGGAGAGTGGCAGATACGCAGTATTTT.

The chain combines TRBV28 with TRBJ1-1; D is undetermined. Trimming took 5 bases from V and 2 from J, leaving 9 bases between them. The CDR3 totals 13 residues. Germline CDR1 is MDHEN and CDR2 is SYDVKM. The CDR3 protein is CASSVTGNTEAFF. The CDR3 DNA sequence: TGTGCCAGCAGTGTGACGGGAAACACTGAAGCTTTCTTT.

The chain recombines TRBV7-2 with TRBJ1-1, with TRBD1 as a possible D gene (5 bases). V lost 3 bases to trimming and J lost 4 bases, with 9 bases between them. Germline loops: CDR1 SGHTA, CDR2 FQGNSA. This CDR3 contains 13 residues. The CDR3 reads CASSFGQSTEAFF. The CDR3 nucleotides are TGTGCCAGCAGCTTTGGACAATCCACTGAAGCTTTCTTT.

The gene calls are TRBV7-3 and TRBJ1-6, with D possibly TRBD1 on 6 matching bases. CDR3 length: 14 residues. Germline assignment: CDR1 SGHTA and CDR2 FQGTGA. With 6 bases removed from V and 5 bases from J, the gap between germline ends came to 11 bases. Written as DNA, the CDR3 is TGTGCCAGCAGTACGGACAGCAATAATTCACCCCTCCACTTT. Protein product: CASSTDSNNSPLHF.

The genes are TRBV5-1 and TRBJ1-1; TRBD1 might be the D (5 bases). Per the germline V gene, CDR1 is SGHRS and CDR2 is YFSETQ. Trimming cost V 4 bases and J 3 bases, with 10 bases left between them. This CDR3 region has 13 residues. The CDR3 bases are TGCGCCAGCAGCGCCGGACAAGACACTGAAGCTTTCTTT. Translated: CASSAGQDTEAFF.

The chain uses TRBV5-1 and TRBJ1-1, with D possibly matching TRBD1 (6 bases). V shed 0 bases and J shed 6 bases, with 12 bases lying between them. The CDR3 is 14 residues long. Germline lookup yields CDR1 SGHRS and CDR2 YFSETQ. The CDR3, as DNA: TGCGCCAGCAGCTTGGTACCGGACAGCTCTGAAGCTTTCTTT. Protein sequence: CASSLVPDSSEAFF.

The V gene is TRBV15, the J gene TRBJ2-4; 7 bases map to TRBD1. J gave up 7 bases and V 4 bases, and 13 bases lay outside the gene matches. CDR1 and CDR2 from the germline V gene are LNHNV and YYDKDF (reference sequence). This CDR3 comprises 16 residues. CDR3 region: CATSTRQGEYGNIQYF. The CDR3 region has the DNA TGTGCCACCAGCACAAGACAGGGCGAGTACGGGAACATTCAGTACTTC. Full variable domain (missing parts from reference TRBV15 and TRBJ2-4): DAMVIQNPRYQVTQFGKPVTLSCSQTLNHNVMYWYQQKSSQAPKLLFHYYDKDFNNEADTPDNFQSRRPNTSFCFLDIRSPGLGDTAMYLCATSTRQGEYGNIQYFGAGTRLSVL.

This chain connects TRBV24-1 to TRBJ2-1; TRBD1 matches at 7 bases. The CDR3 is 14 amino acids. Germline values: CDR1 KGHDR, CDR2 SFDVKD. V lost 5 bases to trimming and J lost 6 bases; unmatched junction nucleotides: 6. Written as DNA, the CDR3 is TGTGCCACCAGTGTCCCCCACAGGGGCAATGAGCAGTTCTTC. This encodes CATSVPHRGNEQFF.

The rearrangement joins TRBV29-1 to TRBJ1-1, with D possibly matching TRBD1 (6 bases). The CDR3 totals 14 residues. Trimming left V 4 bases short and J 1 base short, with 13 bases between. Germline V gene lookup returns CDR1 SQVTM and CDR2 ANQGSEA. The CDR3 here is CSVVGRGGNTEAFF. DNA for the CDR3: TGCAGCGTTGTCGGGAGGGGGGGGAACACTGAAGCTTTCTTT.

This sequence joins TRBV6-2 or TRBV6-3 and TRBJ2-2; 7 bases match TRBD2. Trimming took 5 bases from V and 5 from J; bases not matched to a gene: 5. Germline CDR1 reads MNHEY; CDR2 reads SVGEGT. The CDR3 covers 14 residues. The CDR3 DNA reads as TGTGCCAGCAGTAGACTAGCTCAGACCGGGGAGCTGTTTTTT. Its translation: CASSRLAQTGELFF.

This clone occurred once. The chain couples TRBV19 to TRBJ1-2, with 7 nucleotides matching TRBD1. Losses at the gene ends were 5 bases for V and 4 bases for J; bases not matched to a gene: 10. The CDR3 loop spans 15 amino acids. Germline assignment: CDR1 LNHDA and CDR2 SQIVND (reference sequence). The CDR3 loop reads CASSDRDSSFYGYTF. In DNA form, the CDR3 reads TGTGCCAGTAGTGACCGGGACAGCAGTTTCTATGGCTACACCTTC.

CDR3 amino acids: CATSRETSGVSYNEQFF. In nucleotides, the CDR3 is TGTGCCACCAGCAGAGAAACTAGCGGGGTATCCTACAATGAGCAGTTCTTC. The rearrangement links TRBV15 to TRBJ2-1, with TRBD2 identical over 10 bases. Germline V lookup: CDR1 LNHNV, CDR2 YYDKDF (reference sequence). Losses at the gene ends were 0 bases for V and 1 base for J; bases not matched to a gene: 3. The CDR3 contains 17 residues.

The CDR3 reads CASSFGSDYGYTF. The CDR3 DNA sequence: TGTGCCAGCAGCTTTGGCAGCGACTATGGCTACACCTTC. The chain carries TRBV5-4 and TRBJ1-2, with D unclear. Between the trimmed V and J ends, which lost 2 bases and 3 bases, there was a span of 8 bases. Germline V gives CDR1 SGHNT, CDR2 YYREEE (reference sequence). The CDR3 sequence is 13 residues long. Together with reference TRBV5-4 and TRBJ1-2, the CDR3 gives the full variable domain: ETGVTQSPTHLIKTRGQQVTLRCSSQSGHNTVSWYQQALGQGPQFIFQYYREEENGRGNFPPRFSGLQFPNYSSELNVNALELDDSALYLCASSFGSDYGYTFGSGTRLTVV.

About this clone itself: The same CDR3 also results from other DNA sequences found in this sample. The V call is TRBV27, the J call TRBJ2-5; D is unresolved. Trimming took off 1 base at V and 3 bases at J, with 6 bases between the two ends. The CDR3 totals 13 residues. Per the germline V gene, CDR1 is MNHEY and CDR2 is SMNVEV (reference sequence). CDR3 sequence: CASSLLAEETQYF. The CDR3, as DNA: TGTGCCAGCAGTTTATTGGCAGAAGAGACCCAGTACTTC.

The rearrangement links TRBV7-9 to TRBJ2-5, with TRBD2 matching over 7 bases. CDR3 length: 15 residues. The germline gives CDR1 SEHNR, CDR2 FQNEAQ (reference sequence). V dropped 0 bases and J dropped 3; count of bases not matched to a gene: 4. The CDR3 DNA sequence: TGTGCCAGCAGCTTAGCGGGACTACCGGAAGAGACCCAGTACTTC. Translating it yields CASSLAGLPEETQYF.

The genes are TRBV27 and TRBJ1-1, with D possibly being TRBD1 (5 bases). Per the germline V gene, CDR1 is MNHEY and CDR2 is SMNVEV (reference sequence). The CDR3 covers 15 residues. V was shortened by 5 bases and J by 5 bases, with 18 bases between the two germline ends. The CDR3 region has the DNA TGTGCCAGCAGTACCCTCCTAATAAAGGGGACTGAAGCTTTCTTT. The encoded protein is CASSTLLIKGTEAFF.

The V call is TRBV28, the J call TRBJ1-5; unclear D gene. Germline loops: CDR1 MDHEN, CDR2 SYDVKM. The CDR3 totals 14 residues. Trimming stripped 8 bases from V and 0 bases from J, with 11 bases between. The CDR3 protein is CASARSGSNQPQHF. The CDR3 region has the DNA TGTGCCAGCGCCAGATCGGGTAGCAATCAGCCCCAGCATTTT.

The gene calls are TRBV3-1 (or the pseudogene TRBV3-2) and TRBJ2-3, with D maybe TRBD2 (6 bases). The CDR3 is made up of 17 amino acids. Germline V gene sequence: CDR1 LGHDT, CDR2 YNNKEL (reference sequence). The V end was cut by 0 bases, the J end by 0 bases, with 13 bases between. The CDR3 DNA is TGTGCCAGCAGCCAAGATGGGGTAGCGGTTAGCACAGATACGCAGTATTTT. Translated: CASSQDGVAVSTDTQYF.